The 10 T cell receptor beta chains below all came from one sample that was sequenced in a study of neurological immune-mediated disorders. A single record per CDR3 protein comes from TCRdb applying MiXCR to the 5' RACE reads. The sample records approximately 28,000 distinct CDR3 sequences, more than 10% being singletons. As for time point: technical triplicate 2. What was sequenced was CD4+ T cells from blood. The receptors derive from a female donor with HTLV-1-associated myelopathy (HAM/TSP).

This clonotype was observed many times. The chain combines TRBV6-5 with TRBJ2-3, with D possibly being TRBD1 (5 bases). CDR3 length: 14 residues. CDR1 is MNHEY, CDR2 SVGAGI, per germline. V dropped 7 bases and J dropped 2 bases, with 13 bases sitting between them. For the CDR3, the DNA is TGTGCCAGCAACACGGACACTTCCACAGATACGCAGTATTTT. It translates to CASNTDTSTDTQYF.

The table lists this clonotype with many counts. This chain uses TRBV20-1 with TRBJ2-7; a weak D match, TRBD1 (5 bases). V was cut by 2 bases and J by 3 bases, with 14 bases left in between. Germline V CDR1 and CDR2: DFQATT, SNEGSKA (reference sequence). This CDR3 region has 14 residues. CDR3 bases: TGCAGTGCTAGAATCGGGCAGGGATTCTACGAGCAGTACTTC. Amino acid sequence: CSARIGQGFYEQYF.

This clonotype has a count of ten or more. V and J are TRBV4-2 and TRBJ1-3; no clear D. V dropped 4 bases and J dropped 0 bases, with 13 bases sitting between them. Germline V gene sequence: CDR1 LGHNA, CDR2 YNFKEQ. The CDR3 loop spans 16 amino acids. DNA for the CDR3: TGTGCCAGCAGCCGCATAGGACGGTTCTCTGGAAACACCATATATTTT. This codes for CASSRIGRFSGNTIYF.

V gene TRBV7-2 combines with J gene TRBJ2-2; D unresolved. Per the germline V gene, CDR1 is SGHTA and CDR2 is FQGNSA. CDR3 length equals 16 residues. With 5 bases removed from V and 4 bases from J, the gap between germline ends came to 17 bases. The CDR3 region has the DNA TGTGCCAGCAGCCGAAAAGGATCCGTGGGCACCGGGGAGCTGTTTTTT. It yields the protein CASSRKGSVGTGELFF. The full variable domain, in which reference TRBV7-2 and TRBJ2-2 provide the parts outside the CDR3, is GAGVSQSPSNKVTEKGKDVELRCDPISGHTALYWYRQSLGQGLEFLIYFQGNSAPDKSGLPSDRFSAERTGGSVSTLTIQRTQQEDSAVYLCASSRKGSVGTGELFFGEGSRLTVL.

This clonotype was recorded at least ten times. The chain employs TRBV10-3 and TRBJ2-1, with TRBD2 matching over 8 bases. Per germline, CDR1 ENHRY and CDR2 SYGVKD. The V segment lost 3 bases and the J segment 6 bases; nucleotides outside the gene matches: 10. The CDR3 extends over 16 amino acids. CDR3 sequence: CAISDRLAGGGNEQFF. CDR3 nucleotides: TGTGCCATCAGTGATCGTCTGGCGGGGGGAGGCAATGAGCAGTTCTTC.

Many counts were recorded for this clonotype. The chain links TRBV7-9 to TRBJ1-1; TRBD1 matches at 7 bases. V shed 3 bases, J shed 10 bases, and the junction held 11 bases outside the gene matches. The germline CDR1 and CDR2 sequences are SEHNR and FQNEAQ (reference sequence). This CDR3 region has 14 residues. Here the CDR3 reads CASSLGTVLRRAFF. The CDR3 coding sequence is TGTGCCAGCAGCTTGGGGACAGTTCTTCGTCGAGCTTTCTTT.

This clonotype was seen many times. The chain carries TRBV2 and TRBJ1-1; D remains unclear. The CDR3 sequence is 14 residues long. V dropped 2 bases and J dropped 2 bases, with 9 bases sitting between them. Germline lookup yields CDR1 SNHLY and CDR2 FYNNEI. The CDR3 coding sequence is TGTGCCAGCAGTGAAAGGGCAGCAAACACTGAAGCTTTCTTT. It translates to CASSERAANTEAFF.

By share, this clonotype counts as medium-sized. The J gene is TRBJ2-6, the V gene TRBV7-2; possible D gene TRBD1, 5 bases. V was cut by 2 bases and J by 2 bases, with 10 bases left in between. In germline, CDR1 is SGHTA, CDR2 FQGNSA. The CDR3 is 16 residues long. As DNA, the CDR3 is TGTGCCAGCAGCTTACAGGGTAGTACTGGGGCCAACGTCCTGACTTTC. Its translation: CASSLQGSTGANVLTF. Supplemented by reference TRBV7-2 and TRBJ2-6, the full variable domain reads GAGVSQSPSNKVTEKGKDVELRCDPISGHTALYWYRQSLGQGLEFLIYFQGNSAPDKSGLPSDRFSAERTGGSVSTLTIQRTQQEDSAVYLCASSLQGSTGANVLTFGAGSRLTVL.

This clonotype has ten or more counts. V is TRBV7-9 and J is TRBJ2-7; a weak D match, TRBD1 (7 bases). Germline CDR1 and CDR2: SEHNR and FQNEAQ (reference sequence). V dropped 1 base and J dropped 7 bases, with 14 bases sitting between them. The CDR3 has 14 residues. CDR3 region: CASSLVGGGGEQYF. The CDR3 DNA follows: TGTGCCAGCAGCTTAGTAGGAGGGGGCGGGGAGCAGTACTTC. The whole variable domain, remainder taken from reference TRBV7-9 and TRBJ2-7, is DTGVSQNPRHKITKRGQNVTFRCDPISEHNRLYWYRQTLGQGPEFLTYFQNEAQLEKSRLLSDRFSAERPKGSFSTLEIQRTEQGDSAMYLCASSLVGGGGEQYFGPGTRLTVT.

This clonotype has a handful of counts. The CDR3 nucleotides read TGTGGAACCGGGACAGGGGGCAGTTTCCAAGAGACCCAGTACTTC. This translates into CGTGTGGSFQETQYF. The gene calls are TRBV6-5 and TRBJ2-5, with TRBD1 matching over 12 bases. The CDR3 is 15 residues long. Germline lookup yields CDR1 MNHEY and CDR2 SVGAGI.